Sequencing of this TCR beta chain was carried out in a study of CD8+CD57+ T cells in acquired aplastic anemia. As for the study in general: Sorted CD4+ plus CD8+ cells gave DNA averaging around 3 ug. Read counts for CD4+ cells (from healthy donors) averaged approximately 11 million. General study results and limits: Both patients and controls carried the same twenty-nine CD8+ CDR3 sequences. In CD8+ cells, Simpson's diversity showed no significant difference between patients and controls.

V lost 4 bases, J lost 6 bases, and 14 bases stayed unmatched. The germline V gene encodes CDR1 MGHDK and CDR2 SYGVNS. This CDR3 is 19 amino acids long. Profiling that covered TCR beta VDJ and CDR3 relied on genomic DNA as its template. A single record per CDR3 protein comes from TCRdb applying MiXCR to the reads. The sample records 35,000 to 50,000 distinct CDR3 sequences, 65% to 70% being singletons. In this sample, this clonotype turned up once. Its antigen remains unknown. The clonotype originates from a human donor in good health, serving as a control. The source material was sorted CD4+, CD8+, or CD8+CD57+ T cells (not recorded which) from PBMCs. This chain connects TRBV25-1 to TRBJ2-1; 14 bases are shared with TRBD2. The CDR3 DNA follows: TGTGCCAGCAGTGCAACATTGGGGACTAGCGGGAGCACCTTCAATGAGCAGTTCTTC. This codes for CASSATLGTSGSTFNEQFF.